These 19 T cell receptor beta chains share one sample of origin, sequenced in a study of blood T cell repertoires in COVID-19. Here immunoSEQ multiplex PCR was the method, and the copy in TCRdb shows in-frame clones only, minus some. Among about 26,000 clones listed, roughly 89% were seen once. Material: peripheral blood. These receptor sequences come from a human donor in a cohort sampled during active COVID-19.

The V gene is TRBV5-1, the J gene TRBJ2-3, with D possibly being TRBD2 (5 bases). Germline CDR1 is SGHRS and CDR2 is YFSETQ. Between the trimmed V and J ends, which lost 0 bases and 6 bases, there was a span of 11 bases. The CDR3 has 14 residues. CDR3 sequence: CASSLVLGADTQYF. The CDR3 DNA reads TGCGCCAGCAGCTTGGTACTGGGAGCCGATACGCAGTATTTT.

This chain links TRBV24-1 with TRBJ2-3, with 7 nucleotides matching TRBD2. The V segment lost 2 bases and the J segment 2 bases; nucleotides outside the gene matches: 9. This CDR3 contains 17 residues. CDR1 and CDR2 (germline): KGHDR, SFDVKD. CDR3 residues: CATSDSSQAGPTDTQYF. The CDR3 coding sequence is TGTGCCACCAGTGATTCCTCCCAAGCGGGACCCACAGATACGCAGTATTTT.

V usage is TRBV27 and J usage is TRBJ2-3, with a possible D match to TRBD1 (5 bases). V dropped 0 bases and J dropped 5 bases, with 15 bases sitting between them. CDR1 is MNHEY, CDR2 SMNVEV, per germline (reference sequence). This CDR3 is 16 amino acids long. The CDR3 loop reads CASSLSIGQARDTQYF. The CDR3 DNA reads as TGTGCCAGCAGTTTATCGATAGGACAAGCAAGAGATACGCAGTATTTT.

This clone was observed once. The chain carries TRBV5-1 and TRBJ1-1; 7 bases line up with TRBD1. Germline assignment: CDR1 SGHRS and CDR2 YFSETQ. V gave up 3 bases and J gave up 3 bases; unmatched junction bases: 14. The CDR3 consists of 17 residues. The CDR3 bases are TGCGCCAGCAGCTCACAACACCCTCAGGGGGTCTACACTGAAGCTTTCTTT. Encoded protein: CASSSQHPQGVYTEAFF.

The chain uses TRBV6-6 and TRBJ1-5, with 9 positions matching TRBD1. The V and J ends lost 6 bases and 9 bases, in that order; junction bases with no gene match: 6. Germline V lookup: CDR1 MNHNY, CDR2 SVGAGI (reference sequence). The CDR3 sequence is 13 residues long. The CDR3 loop reads CASRTGGASPQHF. DNA of the CDR3: TGTGCCAGCAGGACAGGGGGTGCCTCGCCCCAGCATTTT.

The chain carries TRBV7-3 and TRBJ1-1; maybe TRBD1 (5 bases). The length of the CDR3 is 12 residues. The germline CDR1 and CDR2 sequences are SGHTA and FQGTGA. V was clipped by 3 bases and J by 7 bases, with 9 bases between them. The chain's CDR3 is CASSLFGGEAFF. Here the CDR3 DNA reads TGTGCCAGCAGCTTGTTCGGGGGTGAAGCTTTCTTT.

The chain is built from TRBV6-8 and TRBJ2-7; D remains unclear. The CDR3 is 13 amino acids. Germline CDR1 MNHGY, CDR2 SAAAGT. The V end lost 4 bases, the J end lost 3 bases, and 10 bases lay between the germline ends. DNA for the CDR3: TGTGCCAGCAGTTCGCAGTACCGCTACGAGCAGTACTTC. Its protein is CASSSQYRYEQYF.

The sample holds one count of this clone. CDR3 residues: CAGGWEVKQYF. CDR3 in DNA: TGTGCCGGAGGCTGGGAAGTAAAGCAGTATTTT. This chain uses TRBV6-5 with TRBJ2-3, with D perhaps matching TRBD2 (5 bases). Germline-derived CDR1 and CDR2 are MNHEY and SVGAGI. Trimming removed 11 bases from V and 11 bases from J, with 17 bases in between. The CDR3 loop spans 11 amino acids.

This chain links TRBV18 with TRBJ2-5, with 14 bases matching TRBD2. CDR1 and CDR2 (germline): KGHSH, LQKENI. V lost 2 bases and J lost 5; bases outside the gene matches: 4. This CDR3 region has 16 residues. CDR3 region: CASSPIRTSGRETQYF. CDR3 coding DNA: TGTGCCAGCTCACCAATAAGGACTAGCGGGAGGGAGACCCAGTACTTC.

The rearrangement links TRBV2 to TRBJ2-7; D ambiguous. With 3 bases removed from V and 2 bases from J, the gap between germline ends came to 8 bases. Germline V gives CDR1 SNHLY, CDR2 FYNNEI. The CDR3 spans 13 residues. CDR3 protein: CASSEGSPYEQYF. The CDR3 DNA follows: TGTGCCAGCAGTGAGGGCAGCCCCTACGAGCAGTACTTC.

The rearrangement links TRBV3-1 (or the pseudogene TRBV3-2) to TRBJ2-7, with 10 bases matching TRBD2. J was trimmed by 4 bases and V by 1 base; bases with no gene match: 4. From germline, CDR1 is LGHDT and CDR2 YNNKEL (reference sequence). CDR3 length equals 15 residues. CDR3 in DNA: TGTGCCAGCAGCCAAGGAGCGGGGGGGCCTTACGAGCAGTACTTC. It yields the protein CASSQGAGGPYEQYF.

This clone occurred once. The chain couples TRBV19 to TRBJ1-2, with D maybe TRBD1 (6 bases). V was clipped by 11 bases and J by 7 bases, with 26 bases between them. CDR3 size: 15 residues. Per the germline V gene, CDR1 is LNHDA and CDR2 is SQIVND (reference sequence). The CDR3 DNA reads TGTGCCGGCCAGGACAGTAATAAGCGACCTGGTGGCTACACCTTC. This gives the protein CAGQDSNKRPGGYTF.

CDR3 amino acids: CASSPPSETQYF. In nucleotides, the CDR3 is TGCGCCAGCAGCCCACCCAGTGAGACCCAGTACTTC. The rearrangement links TRBV5-1 to TRBJ2-5; D is ambiguous. The CDR3 extends over 12 amino acids. The germline CDR1 and CDR2 sequences are SGHRS and YFSETQ. V gave up 4 bases and J gave up 5 bases, with 9 bases separating them.

The V and J genes are TRBV6-5 and TRBJ2-2, with 8 bases identical to TRBD2. Trimming at V came to 8 bases and at J to 3 bases, leaving 5 bases not matched to a gene. From germline, CDR1 is MNHEY and CDR2 SVGAGI. The CDR3 is 14 amino acids. This CDR3 reads CASRRGGDTGELFF. CDR3 nucleotides: TGTGCCAGCCGTCGGGGGGGGGACACCGGGGAGCTGTTTTTT.

The chain recombines TRBV6-4 with TRBJ1-1, with a tentative D call TRBD1 (6 bases). CDR1 MRHNA and CDR2 SNTAGT come from the germline V gene. CDR3 size: 16 residues. V lost 4 bases to trimming and J lost 4 bases, with 19 bases between them. Here the CDR3 reads CASSALPGQGVTEAFF. The CDR3 nucleotides are TGTGCCAGCAGTGCTTTACCGGGACAAGGGGTCACTGAAGCTTTCTTT.

This clone was found once. This chain joins TRBV4-1 and TRBJ2-3; TRBD2 matches 9 bases. The CDR3 consists of 15 residues. Losses at the gene ends were 1 base for V and 4 bases for J; bases not matched to a gene: 3. The germline gives CDR1 MGHRA, CDR2 YSYEKL. CDR3 amino acids: CASSQGRLAADTQYF. For the CDR3, the DNA is TGCGCCAGCAGCCAAGGGAGACTAGCGGCAGATACGCAGTATTTT.

The genes are TRBV29-1 and TRBJ2-5, with D unresolved. The V end lost 3 bases, the J end lost 7 bases, and 18 bases lay between the germline ends. CDR1 SQVTM and CDR2 ANQGSEA come from the germline V gene. The CDR3 extends over 14 amino acids. The CDR3 nucleotides are TGCAGCGTTGATCGTGGATTCAACCTAGGGACCCAGTACTTC. Protein sequence: CSVDRGFNLGTQYF.

The rearrangement joins TRBV2 to TRBJ2-1; tentative D call: TRBD1 (6 bases). Germline-derived CDR1 and CDR2 are SNHLY and FYNNEI. Trimming cost V 10 bases and J 4 bases, with 11 bases left between them. The CDR3 is 12 residues long. CDR3 sequence reads: CATRTDYNEQFF. In DNA form, the CDR3 reads TGTGCCACCCGGACAGATTACAATGAGCAGTTCTTC.

The chain combines TRBV7-6 with TRBJ1-1; TRBD1 might be the D (5 bases). V lost 1 base and J lost 3, with 12 bases in between. This CDR3 region has 15 residues. Germline-derived CDR1 and CDR2 are SGHVS and FNYEAQ. CDR3 DNA: TGTGCCAGCAGCTTAGGTTCACAGGCCTACACTGAAGCTTTCTTT. Translating it yields CASSLGSQAYTEAFF.